This is a list of T cell receptor beta chains from one sample in a study of T cells after posttransplantation cyclophosphamide. Measured with immunoSEQ multiplex PCR; TCRdb has only the in-frame clones, and not every one. This table holds 31,000 or so clones, roughly 90% found once. What was sequenced was naive CD4+ T cells sorted from blood. The origin of the receptors is a man younger than 45 in good health and a related stem cell transplant donor. Both conserved end residues are part of each CDR3. The order of the fields is V gene, J gene, clone size, D gene, CDR3 DNA, CDR3 protein. D genes are given only for firm matches. Part of the rows lack a size; the others show once, few, many or a class for expanded clones.

v_gene: TRBV29-1
j_gene: TRBJ2-3
abundance: -
d_gene: TRBD1
CDR3nt: TGCAGCGTTGAGGGACAGCACACAGATACGCAGTATTTT
CDR3aa: CSVEGQHTDTQYF

v_gene: TRBV9
j_gene: TRBJ1-3
abundance: -
d_gene: TRBD1
CDR3nt: TGTGCCAGCAGCGTAGCCCCGGGACAGGGGGCGGTGGGAAACACCATATATTTT
CDR3aa: CASSVAPGQGAVGNTIYF

v_gene: TRBV4-1
j_gene: TRBJ1-1
abundance: once
d_gene: TRBD1
CDR3nt: TGCGCCAGCAGCCAAGTCCTACAGGGGCTGGGGACTGAAGCTTTCTTT
CDR3aa: CASSQVLQGLGTEAFF

v_gene: TRBV6-6
j_gene: TRBJ1-1
abundance: -
d_gene: -
CDR3nt: TGTGCCAGCACCCCGTACAGGAACTTTGAAGCTTTCTTT
CDR3aa: CASTPYRNFEAFF

v_gene: TRBV7-2
j_gene: TRBJ1-5
abundance: -
d_gene: TRBD1
CDR3nt: TGTGCCAGCAGCTTAGTTTCCGGGACAGATCAGCCCCAGCATTTT
CDR3aa: CASSLVSGTDQPQHF

v_gene: TRBV5-6
j_gene: TRBJ1-6
abundance: -
d_gene: TRBD1
CDR3nt: TGTGCCAGCATGTATGCAGGGGGATCAGGTTCACCCCTCCACTTT
CDR3aa: CASMYAGGSGSPLHF

v_gene: TRBV19
j_gene: TRBJ1-1
abundance: -
d_gene: -
CDR3nt: TGTGCCAGTCGACAGAACATGAACACTGAAGCTTTCTTT
CDR3aa: CASRQNMNTEAFF

v_gene: TRBV19
j_gene: TRBJ1-5
abundance: -
d_gene: -
CDR3nt: TGTGCCAGTAGTTCACAGGCTGGGGTCAATCAGCCCCAGCATTTT
CDR3aa: CASSSQAGVNQPQHF

v_gene: TRBV5-1
j_gene: TRBJ2-1
abundance: once
d_gene: -
CDR3nt: TGCGCCAGCAGCTTGGGACAGCCGGACAATGAGCAGTTCTTC
CDR3aa: CASSLGQPDNEQFF

v_gene: TRBV19
j_gene: TRBJ1-6
abundance: few
d_gene: -
CDR3nt: TGTGCCAGTAGTTACATAGGGGATTCACCCCTCCACTTT
CDR3aa: CASSYIGDSPLHF

v_gene: TRBV5-1
j_gene: TRBJ2-2
abundance: once
d_gene: -
CDR3nt: TGCGCCAGCAGCTTGGATCTAAACACCGGGGAGCTGTTTTTT
CDR3aa: CASSLDLNTGELFF

v_gene: TRBV9
j_gene: TRBJ2-7
abundance: -
d_gene: TRBD2
CDR3nt: TGTGCCAGCAGCGCTACAAGACGTCTAGCGGGGGTTGCCTACGAGCAGTACTTC
CDR3aa: CASSATRRLAGVAYEQYF

v_gene: TRBV28
j_gene: TRBJ1-2
abundance: -
d_gene: -
CDR3nt: TGTGCCAGCAGTCTCCCGGGGGGCACCCCGCTCTATGGCTACACCTTC
CDR3aa: CASSLPGGTPLYGYTF

v_gene: TRBV5-1
j_gene: TRBJ1-1
abundance: -
d_gene: -
CDR3nt: TGCGCCAGCAGCTTCACCTCAGGGTCCCAAGCTTTCTTT
CDR3aa: CASSFTSGSQAFF

v_gene: TRBV11-2
j_gene: TRBJ2-3
abundance: -
d_gene: -
CDR3nt: TGTGCCAGCAGCCCCGACACGGATACGCAGTATTTT
CDR3aa: CASSPDTDTQYF

v_gene: TRBV25-1
j_gene: TRBJ2-7
abundance: once
d_gene: TRBD1
CDR3nt: TGTGCCAGCAGTGAAACCTTTCACGGGACAGCGCGCTACGAGCAGTACTTC
CDR3aa: CASSETFHGTARYEQYF

v_gene: TRBV14
j_gene: TRBJ1-1
abundance: few
d_gene: -
CDR3nt: TGTGCCAGCAGCCTCACCGGGTGGACTGAAGCTTTCTTT
CDR3aa: CASSLTGWTEAFF

v_gene: TRBV7-8
j_gene: TRBJ2-3
abundance: -
d_gene: TRBD2
CDR3nt: TGTGCCAGCAGCGGGAGGCGACTAGCGGGGGGTAGCACAGATACGCAGTATTTT
CDR3aa: CASSGRRLAGGSTDTQYF

v_gene: TRBV11-2
j_gene: TRBJ1-4
abundance: few
d_gene: -
CDR3nt: TGTGCCAGCAGCGGCCGGAGAAATGAAAAACTGTTTTTT
CDR3aa: CASSGRRNEKLFF

v_gene: TRBV4-1
j_gene: TRBJ2-7
abundance: -
d_gene: TRBD2
CDR3nt: TGCGCCAGCAGCGCCTCCGGGACTAGCTCCTACGAGCAGTACTTC
CDR3aa: CASSASGTSSYEQYF

v_gene: TRBV2
j_gene: TRBJ1-5
abundance: few
d_gene: -
CDR3nt: TGTGCCAGCAGTCCAGATATTAGCAATCAGCCCCAGCATTTT
CDR3aa: CASSPDISNQPQHF

v_gene: TRBV5-1
j_gene: TRBJ1-1
abundance: -
d_gene: -
CDR3nt: TGCGCCAGCAGCTCCATCGGGAGATTGAACACTGAAGCTTTCTTT
CDR3aa: CASSSIGRLNTEAFF

v_gene: TRBV25-1
j_gene: TRBJ1-4
abundance: -
d_gene: -
CDR3nt: TGTGCCAGCAGTGATCACACAGGGACTGAAAAACTGTTTTTT
CDR3aa: CASSDHTGTEKLFF

v_gene: TRBV28
j_gene: TRBJ2-7
abundance: -
d_gene: TRBD2
CDR3nt: TGTGCCAGCAGCCTTTTAGCGGGGGACTTCTACGAGCAGTACTTC
CDR3aa: CASSLLAGDFYEQYF

v_gene: TRBV7-9
j_gene: TRBJ1-1
abundance: -
d_gene: -
CDR3nt: TGTGCCAGCAGCTTAGCAGGGGCGTCGAACACTGAAGCTTTCTTT
CDR3aa: CASSLAGASNTEAFF

v_gene: TRBV13
j_gene: TRBJ1-6
abundance: -
d_gene: -
CDR3nt: TGTGCCAGCAGCCAAAAGGGGCTTCATAATTCACCCCTCCACTTT
CDR3aa: CASSQKGLHNSPLHF

v_gene: TRBV5-1
j_gene: TRBJ1-4
abundance: -
d_gene: -
CDR3nt: TGCGCCAGCAGCGTGGGACGGGGTAATGAAAAACTGTTTTTT
CDR3aa: CASSVGRGNEKLFF

v_gene: TRBV6-6
j_gene: TRBJ1-1
abundance: few
d_gene: TRBD1
CDR3nt: TGTGCCAGCAGACAGGGACAGGGCGTTCGGGCTTTCTTT
CDR3aa: CASRQGQGVRAFF

v_gene: TRBV4-1
j_gene: TRBJ2-7
abundance: -
d_gene: -
CDR3nt: TGCGCCAGCAGTAAAACCCCCGGAGGGGGGGCCTACGAGCAGTACTTC
CDR3aa: CASSKTPGGGAYEQYF

v_gene: TRBV7-6
j_gene: TRBJ1-1
abundance: -
d_gene: TRBD1
CDR3nt: TGTGCCAGCAGCTCGAGACCACAGGGGGCGAACACTGAAGCTTTCTTT
CDR3aa: CASSSRPQGANTEAFF

v_gene: TRBV4-2
j_gene: TRBJ1-2
abundance: once
d_gene: TRBD1
CDR3nt: TGTGCCAGCAGCCAAACCGACAGGGAGAGATATGGCTACACCTTC
CDR3aa: CASSQTDRERYGYTF

v_gene: TRBV7-6
j_gene: TRBJ2-2
abundance: -
d_gene: TRBD1
CDR3nt: TGTGCCAGCAGCAAGCGAGGACAGGTTAACACCGGGGAGCTGTTTTTT
CDR3aa: CASSKRGQVNTGELFF

v_gene: TRBV7-8
j_gene: TRBJ2-2
abundance: -
d_gene: -
CDR3nt: TGTGCCAGCAGCCCAACAGGGACCACCGGGGAGCTGTTTTTT
CDR3aa: CASSPTGTTGELFF

v_gene: TRBV4-1
j_gene: TRBJ1-4
abundance: -
d_gene: TRBD1
CDR3nt: TGCGCCAGCAGCCAAGAGACAGGGGCTGGGCTGTTTTTT
CDR3aa: CASSQETGAGLFF

v_gene: TRBV28
j_gene: TRBJ2-7
abundance: once
d_gene: -
CDR3nt: TGTGCCAGCAGTCCCCCAGGGGTAGGCTACGAGCAGTACTTC
CDR3aa: CASSPPGVGYEQYF